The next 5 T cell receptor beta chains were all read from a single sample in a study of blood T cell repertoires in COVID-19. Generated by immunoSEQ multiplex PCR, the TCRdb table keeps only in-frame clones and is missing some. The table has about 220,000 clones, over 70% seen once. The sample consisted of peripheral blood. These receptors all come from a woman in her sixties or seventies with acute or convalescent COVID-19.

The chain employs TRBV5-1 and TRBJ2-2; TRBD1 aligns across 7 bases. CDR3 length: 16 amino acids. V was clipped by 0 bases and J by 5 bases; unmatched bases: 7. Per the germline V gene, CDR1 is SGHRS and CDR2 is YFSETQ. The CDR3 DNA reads TGCGCCAGCAGCTTGGGACCTACAGGGGATACCGGGGAGCTGTTTTTT. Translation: CASSLGPTGDTGELFF. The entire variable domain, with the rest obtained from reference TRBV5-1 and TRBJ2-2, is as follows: KAGVTQTPRYLIKTRGQQVTLSCSPISGHRSVSWYQQTPGQGLQFLFEYFSETQRNKGNFPGRFSGRQFSNSRSEMNVSTLELGDSALYLCASSLGPTGDTGELFFGEGSRLTVL.

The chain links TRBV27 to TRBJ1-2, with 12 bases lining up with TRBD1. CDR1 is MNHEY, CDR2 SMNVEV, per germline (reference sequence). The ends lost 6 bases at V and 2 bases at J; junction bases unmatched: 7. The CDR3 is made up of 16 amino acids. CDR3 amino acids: CASRKAGTGGNYGYTF. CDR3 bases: TGTGCCAGCAGGAAAGCGGGGACAGGGGGCAACTATGGCTACACCTTC.

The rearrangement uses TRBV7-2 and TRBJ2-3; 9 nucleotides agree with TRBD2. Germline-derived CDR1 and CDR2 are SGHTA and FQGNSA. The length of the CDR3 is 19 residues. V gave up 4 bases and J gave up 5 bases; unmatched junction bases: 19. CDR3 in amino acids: CASSWTGRLGGGARDTQYF. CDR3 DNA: TGTGCCAGCAGCTGGACTGGTCGACTTGGCGGGGGGGCCCGAGATACGCAGTATTTT.

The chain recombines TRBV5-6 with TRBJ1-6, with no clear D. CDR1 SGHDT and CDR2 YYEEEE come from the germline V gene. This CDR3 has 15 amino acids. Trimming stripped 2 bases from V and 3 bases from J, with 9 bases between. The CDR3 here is CASSFVRIYNSPLHF. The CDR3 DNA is TGTGCCAGCAGCTTTGTCAGAATCTATAATTCACCCCTCCACTTT.

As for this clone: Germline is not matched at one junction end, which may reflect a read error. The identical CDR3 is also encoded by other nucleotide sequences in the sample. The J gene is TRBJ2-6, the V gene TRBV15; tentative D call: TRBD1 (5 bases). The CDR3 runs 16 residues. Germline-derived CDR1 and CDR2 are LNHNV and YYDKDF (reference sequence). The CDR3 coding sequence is TGTGCCACCAGCAGAGCAGGTGTCTCTGGGGCCAACGTCCTGACCTTC. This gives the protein CATSRAGVSGANVLTF.